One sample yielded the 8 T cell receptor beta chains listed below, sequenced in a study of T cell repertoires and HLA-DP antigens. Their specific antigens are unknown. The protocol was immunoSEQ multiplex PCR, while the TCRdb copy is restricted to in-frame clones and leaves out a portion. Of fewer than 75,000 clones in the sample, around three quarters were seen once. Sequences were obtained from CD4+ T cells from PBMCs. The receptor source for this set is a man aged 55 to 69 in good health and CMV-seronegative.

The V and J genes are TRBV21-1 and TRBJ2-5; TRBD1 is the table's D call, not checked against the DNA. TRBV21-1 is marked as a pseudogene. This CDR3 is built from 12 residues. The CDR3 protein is CASRTVKRTQYF. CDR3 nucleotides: TGTGCCAGCAGGACAGTCAAAAGGACCCAGTACTTC.

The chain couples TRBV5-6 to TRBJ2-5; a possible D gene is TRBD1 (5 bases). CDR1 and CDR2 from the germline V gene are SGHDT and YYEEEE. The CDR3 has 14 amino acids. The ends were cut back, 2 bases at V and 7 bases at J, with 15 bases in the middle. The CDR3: CASSFQGAKVTQYF. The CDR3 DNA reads TGTGCCAGCAGCTTTCAGGGCGCTAAGGTGACCCAGTACTTC.

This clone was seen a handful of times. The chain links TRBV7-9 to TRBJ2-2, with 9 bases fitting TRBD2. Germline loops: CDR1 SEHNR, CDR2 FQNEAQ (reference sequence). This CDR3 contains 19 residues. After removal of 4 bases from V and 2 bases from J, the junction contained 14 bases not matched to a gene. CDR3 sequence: CASSSGPLAGPTNTGELFF. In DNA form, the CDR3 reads TGTGCCAGCAGCTCGGGTCCCCTAGCGGGGCCAACCAACACCGGGGAGCTGTTTTTT.

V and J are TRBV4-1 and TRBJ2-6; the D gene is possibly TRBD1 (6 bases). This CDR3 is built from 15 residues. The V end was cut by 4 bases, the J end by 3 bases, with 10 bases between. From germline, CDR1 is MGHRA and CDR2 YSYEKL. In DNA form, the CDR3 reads TGCGCCAGCAGCCCATCAGGGGTTGGGGCCAACGTCCTGACTTTC. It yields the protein CASSPSGVGANVLTF.

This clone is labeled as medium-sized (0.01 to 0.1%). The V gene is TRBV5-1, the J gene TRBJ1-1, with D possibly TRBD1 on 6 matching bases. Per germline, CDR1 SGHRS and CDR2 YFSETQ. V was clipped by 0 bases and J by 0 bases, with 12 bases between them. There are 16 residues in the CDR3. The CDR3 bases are TGCGCCAGCAGCTTGGCCATGGGGGGCTTGAACACTGAAGCTTTCTTT. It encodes CASSLAMGGLNTEAFF.

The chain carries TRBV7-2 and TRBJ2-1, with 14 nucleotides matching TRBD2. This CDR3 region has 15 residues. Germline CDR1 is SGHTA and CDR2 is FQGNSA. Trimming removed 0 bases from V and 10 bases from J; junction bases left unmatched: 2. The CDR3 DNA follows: TGTGCCAGCAGCTTAGCGGGACTAGCGGGGGAAGAGCAGTTCTTC. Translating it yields CASSLAGLAGEEQFF.

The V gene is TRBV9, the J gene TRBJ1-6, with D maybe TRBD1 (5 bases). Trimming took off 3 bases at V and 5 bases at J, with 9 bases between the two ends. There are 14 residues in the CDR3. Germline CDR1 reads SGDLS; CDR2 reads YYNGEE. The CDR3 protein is CASSAGGDNSPLHF. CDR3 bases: TGTGCCAGCAGCGCGGGGGGGGATAATTCACCCCTCCACTTT. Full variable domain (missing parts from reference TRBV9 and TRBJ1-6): DSGVTQTPKHLITATGQRVTLRCSPRSGDLSVYWYQQSLDQGLQFLIQYYNGEERAKGNILERFSAQQFPDLHSELNLSSLELGDSALYFCASSAGGDNSPLHFGNGTRLTVT.

CDR3 in DNA: TGTGCCAGCAGCCCCTTCCGTGGTCAGCCCCAGCATTTT. Encoded protein: CASSPFRGQPQHF. The V gene is TRBV7-3, the J gene TRBJ1-5; D gene unclear. The CDR3 loop spans 13 amino acids. Germline CDR1 and CDR2: SGHTA and FQGTGA. V lost 5 bases and J lost 6, with 11 bases in between.